The 16 T cell receptor beta chains in this list originate from one sample, sequenced in a study of tumor-infiltrating lymphocytes in oesophageal squamous cell carcinoma. A single record per CDR3 protein comes from TCRdb applying MiXCR to the PCR reads. The sample has roughly 17,000 distinct CDR3 sequences, about 50% seen once. Sequences were obtained from esophageal tumor tissue. The receptor source for this set is a male donor with esophageal squamous cell carcinoma.

CDR3: CASSLAGGPHEQYF. CDR3 bases: TGTGCCAGCAGCTTAGCGGGAGGTCCCCACGAGCAGTACTTC. The rearrangement uses TRBV7-2 and TRBJ2-1; maybe TRBD2 (6 bases). The J call may be in error: the DNA end matches TRBJ2-7 better. Germline CDR1 SGHTA, CDR2 FQGNSA. The CDR3 loop spans 14 amino acids.

This chain connects TRBV7-6 to TRBJ1-1, with D perhaps TRBD1 (6 bases). The V end lost 2 bases, the J end lost 10 bases, and 20 bases lay between the germline ends. Germline-derived CDR1 and CDR2 are SGHVS and FNYEAQ. The CDR3 has 15 residues. The chain's CDR3 is CASSLKPGVWVGAFF. The CDR3 DNA reads TGTGCCAGCAGCTTAAAACCAGGGGTCTGGGTTGGAGCTTTCTTT.

The chain uses TRBV12-3 or TRBV12-4 and TRBJ1-1; 8 bases match TRBD1. This CDR3 comprises 14 residues. With 7 bases clipped from V and 0 bases from J, the junction kept 4 bases outside the gene matches. This chain's CDR3 is CASTPDRVNTEAFF. In nucleotides, the CDR3 is TGTGCCAGCACCCCGGACAGGGTGAACACTGAAGCTTTCTTT.

The chain uses TRBV27 and TRBJ2-3, with TRBD2 as a possible D gene (6 bases). The DNA end favors TRBJ2-7, so the J call may be wrong. CDR1 is MNHEY and CDR2 is SMNVEV in the germline V gene (reference sequence). The CDR3 is 14 amino acids. The CDR3: CASSSAGPLYEQYF. The CDR3, as DNA: TGTGCCAGCAGTTCCGCGGGACCTCTCTACGAGCAGTACTTC.

Many counts were recorded for this clonotype. This chain connects TRBV7-9 to TRBJ2-7; D uncertain. Trimming left V 1 base short and J 7 bases short, with 11 bases between. Germline-derived CDR1 and CDR2 are SEHNR and FQNEAQ (reference sequence). The CDR3 has 13 residues. CDR3 residues: CASSLVAANEQYF. CDR3 coding DNA: TGTGCCAGCAGCTTAGTTGCGGCCAATGAGCAGTACTTC.

CDR3 DNA sequence: TGTGCCAGCAGCTCCGGACAGTATAATTCACCCCTCCACTTT. It yields the protein CASSSGQYNSPLHF. The genes are TRBV11-2 and TRBJ2-3, with TRBD1 as a possible D gene (6 bases). The J call may be wrong; the DNA end is better matched by TRBJ1-6. Germline V gene data show CDR1 as SGHAT and CDR2 as FQNNGV. This CDR3 contains 14 residues.

Only a few counts were recorded for this clonotype. The rearrangement joins TRBV7-2 to TRBJ2-1, with TRBD2 identical over 11 bases. The CDR3 is 14 residues long. Germline V gene sequence: CDR1 SGHTA, CDR2 FQGNSA. V shed 5 bases, J shed 6 bases, and the junction held 3 bases outside the gene matches. CDR3 sequence reads: CASSRGLAGNEQFF. The CDR3 DNA reads as TGTGCCAGCAGCCGAGGACTAGCGGGCAATGAGCAGTTCTTC.

The chain uses TRBV24-1 and TRBJ2-5; tentatively, D is TRBD1 or TRBD2 (6 bases each). Looked up from germline, CDR1 is KGHDR and CDR2 is SFDVKD. This CDR3 spans 14 amino acids. Trimming stripped 3 bases from V and 5 bases from J, with 12 bases between. This chain's CDR3 is CATSDTGTGETQYF. The CDR3 DNA is TGTGCCACCAGTGATACAGGGACTGGGGAGACCCAGTACTTC.

This chain connects TRBV7-3 to TRBJ1-1; D is perhaps TRBD1 (6 bases). The CDR3 loop spans 15 amino acids. V lost 2 bases, J lost 7 bases, and 17 bases lay in between. Germline V CDR1 and CDR2: SGHTA, FQGTGA. CDR3 sequence: CASSLGQPVLGEAFF. In nucleotides, the CDR3 is TGTGCCAGCAGCTTAGGACAGCCGGTCCTAGGTGAAGCTTTCTTT.

This clonotype was counted ten times or more. The chain recombines TRBV7-9 with TRBJ2-1; 8 nucleotides line up with TRBD2. Germline trimming cut 5 bases from V and 7 bases from J; bases unmatched to any gene: 4. Germline loops: CDR1 SEHNR, CDR2 FQNEAQ (reference sequence). This CDR3 has 13 residues. CDR3 nucleotide sequence: TGTGCCAGCAGCGTGGGACTAGTTAATGAGCAGTTCTTC. As protein: CASSVGLVNEQFF.

V is TRBV7-2 and J is TRBJ1-5; D is ambiguous. CDR3 length equals 14 residues. Germline CDR1 and CDR2: SGHTA and FQGNSA. With 4 bases removed from V and 2 bases from J, the gap between germline ends came to 9 bases. CDR3 sequence: CASSSDARNQPQHF. The DNA of the CDR3 is TGTGCCAGCAGCTCGGACGCTCGCAATCAGCCCCAGCATTTT.

The rearrangement joins TRBV7-4 to TRBJ2-6, with 9 bases aligning to TRBD1. J lost 4 bases, V lost 5 bases, and 9 bases had no gene match. CDR1 is SGHVT and CDR2 is SQSDAQ in the germline V gene. The CDR3 runs 17 residues. The DNA for the CDR3 is TGTGCCAGCAGCCTAACCGGGACAGGGTCCGGGGCCAACGTCCTGACTTTC. Protein sequence: CASSLTGTGSGANVLTF.

This clonotype was observed at least ten times. The chain recombines TRBV28 with TRBJ2-7, with 7 bases aligning to TRBD1. Trimming at V came to 4 bases and at J to 3 bases, leaving 15 bases not matched to a gene. The V gene's germline CDR1 is MDHEN and CDR2 SYDVKM. This CDR3 contains 17 residues. The CDR3 loop is CASSSTPPDRWDYEQYF. The CDR3 bases are TGTGCCAGCAGTTCCACCCCACCGGACAGGTGGGACTACGAGCAGTACTTC.

On this clonotype: The germline gene is not matched at one end of the junction; a read error may be the cause. The rearrangement joins TRBV10-3 to TRBJ2-4, with 10 bases lining up with TRBD2. The J call may not be correct, given that the DNA end is closer to TRBJ2-1. Germline CDR1 reads ENHRY; CDR2 reads SYGVKD. This CDR3 is built from 16 residues. CDR3 bases: TGTGCAATCAGCCGAGCGGGAGGGTCCAACTCGGAGGGGCAGTTCTTC. Its protein product is CAISRAGGSNSEGQFF.

This chain links TRBV19 with TRBJ1-5; D gene uncertain. Germline CDR1 and CDR2: LNHDA and SQIVND (reference sequence). The V gene lost 3 bases and the J gene lost 2 bases, with 14 bases spanning the gap. The CDR3 is 16 amino acids. The CDR3 sequence is CASSIEGSGGNQPQHF. DNA of the CDR3: TGTGCCAGTAGTATTGAGGGTTCAGGAGGCAATCAGCCCCAGCATTTT.

This clonotype has at least ten counts. This chain connects TRBV7-8 to TRBJ2-5, with 8 bases fitting TRBD2. Germline V gene data show CDR1 as SGHVS and CDR2 as FQNEAQ. The CDR3 runs 13 residues. V shed 5 bases, J shed 11 bases, and the junction held 10 bases outside the gene matches. CDR3 loop: CASSLWGGGGQYF. DNA of the CDR3: TGTGCCAGCAGCCTGTGGGGAGGCGGGGGGCAGTACTTC.